A selection of T cell receptor beta chains follows, all from one sample in a study of cytotoxic CD8 clonotypes in ibrutinib-treated CLL. TCRdb's copy holds only in-frame clones and misses some; the assay was immunoSEQ multiplex PCR. The data show more than 200,000 clones, with 60% to 75% seen just once and less than 20% held by the top ten. This material consisted of PBMCs, taken after 24 months of ibrutinib treatment. The receptors come from a human donor with chronic lymphocytic leukemia. The CDR3 runs from the conserved cysteine through the conserved F or W. A D gene is named only where the DNA matches it firmly. Size values are once, few and many counts, or a class for expanded clones, and some rows have none.

.	TRBV2	.	TRBJ2-7	TGTGCCAGCAGTGAGAACGAGCAGTACTTC	CASSENEQYF
.	TRBV5-1	TRBD1	TRBJ2-1	TGCGCCAGCTCCACCCCGGGACAGTCCTACAATGAGCAGTTCTTC	CASSTPGQSYNEQFF
.	TRBV7-9	.	TRBJ2-7	TGTGCCAGCACCCCTCTTAGCTTCTACGAGCAGTACTTC	CASTPLSFYEQYF
few	TRBV5-4	.	TRBJ2-3	TGTGCCCTCAGCAGTCAGGGTGTAACAGATACGCAGTATTTT	CALSSQGVTDTQYF
.	TRBV6-5	.	TRBJ1-5	TGTGCCAGCAGTGCCTCGAATAAGCAGCCCCAGCATTTT	CASSASNKQPQHF
.	TRBV30	.	TRBJ2-7	TGTGCCTGGAGTGGGGAGCGGGCCTACGAGCAGTACTTC	CAWSGERAYEQYF
.	TRBV7-3	TRBD1	TRBJ2-7	TGTGCCAGCAGCCTCGGACAGGGGAACGAGCAGTACTTC	CASSLGQGNEQYF
.	TRBV7-3	.	TRBJ2-2	TGTGCCAGCAGCCCTTCTCCCGGGGAGCTGTTTTTT	CASSPSPGELFF
once	TRBV28	.	TRBJ1-5	TGTGCCAGCAGTTGGGCACAGAGCAATCAGCCCCAGCATTTT	CASSWAQSNQPQHF
.	TRBV28	.	TRBJ1-3	TGTGCCAGCAGTCCTCCTGGGTGGGGGAGTAACACCATATATTTT	CASSPPGWGSNTIYF
.	TRBV6-6	TRBD1	TRBJ2-2	TGTGCCAGCAGTTACTCGCCGACAGGGGGAAGCGGGGAGCTGTTTTTT	CASSYSPTGGSGELFF
.	TRBV30	TRBD1	TRBJ2-6	TGTGCCTGCAGACAGGGATCAGGGGCCAACGTCCTGACTTTC	CACRQGSGANVLTF
once	TRBV27	.	TRBJ1-2	TGTGCCAGCAGATTCTGGAGTGGGCCGGGCTACACCTTC	CASRFWSGPGYTF
.	TRBV6-5	.	TRBJ1-3	TGTGCCAGCAGTTACTCGACTGGAGCAACTGGAAACACCATATATTTT	CASSYSTGATGNTIYF
few	TRBV27	TRBD1	TRBJ1-2	TGTGCCAGCGCCACAGGGGGATCCGGCTACACCTTC	CASATGGSGYTF
.	TRBV30	.	TRBJ2-1	TGTGCCTGGAGTTACCGGGGCGATGAGCAGTTCTTC	CAWSYRGDEQFF
.	TRBV7-9	TRBD2	TRBJ2-7	TGTGCCAGCAGAGATAGCGGGAGGGGTTACGAGCAGTACTTC	CASRDSGRGYEQYF
.	TRBV9	TRBD2	TRBJ2-1	TGTGCCAGCAGCCGAGCGGGGAGCTCCTACAATGAGCAGTTCTTC	CASSRAGSSYNEQFF
.	TRBV10-2	.	TRBJ2-1	TGCGCCAGCAGTCTATTTCGCCCCCCCGGGAACAATGAGCAGTTCTTC	CASSLFRPPGNNEQFF
.	TRBV9	.	TRBJ2-7	TGTGCCAGCAGCGTAAGTCAGACGTCGGGGTCCGAGCAGTACTTC	CASSVSQTSGSEQYF
few	TRBV7-2	.	TRBJ1-5	TGTGCCAGCAGCTTAGTCGCGGGACCGGCGGATCAGCCCCAGCATTTT	CASSLVAGPADQPQHF
once	TRBV6-5	.	TRBJ2-7	TGTGCCAGCATCCCGATGGGACTGCCTTACGAGCAGTACTTC	CASIPMGLPYEQYF
once	TRBV28	.	TRBJ2-2	TGTGCCAGCAGTTTATTGAAGGGGCGCCCCCGGGAGCTGTTTTTT	CASSLLKGRPRELFF
.	TRBV6-5	TRBD2	TRBJ2-1	TGTGCCAGCAGCTACGGGGCGACTAGCGACCGGTTCTTC	CASSYGATSDRFF
.	TRBV7-2	.	TRBJ2-3	TGTGCCAGCGTTCCCGGCTGGGGGCTAGATACGCAGTATTTT	CASVPGWGLDTQYF
.	TRBV5-6	.	TRBJ2-7	TGTGCCAGCACCTGGGACTGGAGCTCCTACGAGCAGTACTTC	CASTWDWSSYEQYF
.	TRBV5-1	.	TRBJ2-3	TGCGCCAGCAGGTTGCTAGCGTCCACAGATACGCAGTATTTT	CASRLLASTDTQYF
.	TRBV5-1	.	TRBJ1-1	TGCGCCAGCAGCTTGGTACCAGAGATGAACACTGAAGCTTTCTTT	CASSLVPEMNTEAFF
.	TRBV11-2	.	TRBJ2-3	TGTGCCAGCAGCTTAGATTTCAGCACAGATACGCAGTATTTT	CASSLDFSTDTQYF
.	TRBV27	TRBD1	TRBJ2-2	TGTGCCAGCAGTCCGTCCCGGGACAGGGTGAACACCGGGGAGCTGTTTTTT	CASSPSRDRVNTGELFF
.	TRBV28	TRBD2	TRBJ2-1	TGTGCCAGCACTAGCGGGATTGGTGAGCAGTTCTTC	CASTSGIGEQFF
.	TRBV10-3	.	TRBJ2-7	TGTGCCATCAACCGGAGCAACTACGAGCAGTACTTC	CAINRSNYEQYF
.	TRBV7-8	.	TRBJ2-1	TGTGCCAGCAGCCCCTGGACCAGCTCTCACAATGAGCAGTTCTTC	CASSPWTSSHNEQFF